This T cell receptor beta chain emerged from a study of identical twins. TCRdb recomputed calls from the 5' RACE reads with MiXCR, one row per CDR3 protein. The sample records some 600,000 distinct CDR3 sequences, less than 9% being singletons. Notes on the study in general: Weaker excess twin sharing was observed in beta out-of-frame sequences. For out-of-frame alpha sequences shared by twins, low generation probability was in excess.

This clonotype was found many times. Its target is not known. CDR3 size: 16 residues. Between the trimmed V and J ends, which lost 6 bases and 7 bases, there was a span of 19 bases. CDR1 and CDR2 (germline): MNHEY, SVGEGT. The same specimen was also included in a second study, on yellow fever vaccine responses in identical twins.

The sequencing sample was made of PBMCs. The chain carries TRBV6-2 or TRBV6-3 and TRBJ1-6; D is perhaps TRBD1 (5 bases). This clonotype was sampled from a woman aged 18-30 years in good health. CDR3 amino acids: CASRRHTDGDNSPLHF. CDR3 sequence (DNA): TGTGCCAGCAGACGACATACGGACGGGGACAATTCACCCCTCCACTTT.